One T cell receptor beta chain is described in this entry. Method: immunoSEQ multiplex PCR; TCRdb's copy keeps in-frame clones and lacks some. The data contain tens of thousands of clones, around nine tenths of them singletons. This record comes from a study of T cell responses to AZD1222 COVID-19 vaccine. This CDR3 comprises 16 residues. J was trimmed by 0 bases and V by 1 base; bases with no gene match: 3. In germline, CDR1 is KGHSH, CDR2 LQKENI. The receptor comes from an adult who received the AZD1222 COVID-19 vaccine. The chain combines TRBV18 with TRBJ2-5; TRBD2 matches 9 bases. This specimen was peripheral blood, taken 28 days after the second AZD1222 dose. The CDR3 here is CASSPLSGGNQETQYF. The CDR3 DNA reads TGTGCCAGCTCACCACTCAGCGGGGGGAACCAAGAGACCCAGTACTTC. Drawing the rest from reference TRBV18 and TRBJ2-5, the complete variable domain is NAGVMQNPRHLVRRRGQEARLRCSPMKGHSHVYWYRQLPEEGLKFMVYLQKENIIDESGMPKERFSAEFPKEGPSILRIQQVVRGDSAAYFCASSPLSGGNQETQYFGPGTRLLVL.